Included here is one T cell receptor (beta chain) sequence, with context. Its antigen is undetermined. The sample comes from a study of a mutant IDH1 vaccine in newly diagnosed glioma. As for the study in general: Of the patients given treatment, approximately 62% were male and approximately 40% were female, and a mean age of roughly 40 years was recorded. Study results and limitations: Pseudoprogression apparently lacked any relation to changes in top peripheral T cell clonotypes.

The assay was immunoSEQ multiplex PCR, and TCRdb's table has in-frame clones only and misses some. The sample consists of 25,000 to 40,000 clones, 79% of them appearing once. The CDR3 has 13 amino acids. The germline V gene encodes CDR1 SGHNT and CDR2 YYREEE (reference sequence). The V end lost 1 base, the J end lost 5 bases, and 9 bases lay between the germline ends. Stated time point: week 35, safety follow-up. A single vaccine dose contained 300 ug of mutant IDH1 20-mer peptide, and topical imiquimod was used with it. The sequencing here drew on PBMCs, taken from a glioma patient whose treatment included an IDH1 peptide vaccine. The receptor was derived from a woman aged 25 to 39 with glioma. Some clones in this sample may be carry-over from other donors' samples. This chain connects TRBV5-4 to TRBJ2-5, with D maybe TRBD2 (5 bases). The CDR3: CASSLTSRETQYF. The CDR3 DNA follows: TGTGCCAGCAGCTTGACTAGTCGGGAGACCCAGTACTTC.